The next 27 T cell receptor beta chains were all read from a single sample in a study of blood T cell repertoires in COVID-19. Measured with immunoSEQ multiplex PCR; TCRdb has only the in-frame clones, and not every one. Of about 160,000 clones in the sample, 88% were seen once. Sequenced material: PBMCs or T cells enriched from blood (not recorded which). The receptor set was obtained from a woman between 50 and 59 years old who had recovered from COVID-19.

DNA of the CDR3: TGTGCCAGTAGTCTCGCAGGCCCAGATACGCAGTATTTT. Translating it yields CASSLAGPDTQYF. The V gene is TRBV19, the J gene TRBJ2-3; no reliable D call. Per germline, CDR1 LNHDA and CDR2 SQIVND (reference sequence). V was trimmed by 5 bases and J by 4 bases, leaving 10 bases between them. The CDR3 consists of 13 residues.

V usage is TRBV5-4 and J usage is TRBJ1-6; D might be TRBD1 (5 bases). The CDR3 contains 14 residues. Trimming removed 4 bases from V and 4 bases from J, with 9 bases in between. Germline lookup yields CDR1 SGHNT and CDR2 YYREEE (reference sequence). CDR3 in amino acids: CASSLTEYNSPLHF. The CDR3 DNA follows: TGTGCCAGCAGCCTGACAGAATATAATTCACCCCTCCACTTT.

This clone appeared once. V gene TRBV19 combines with J gene TRBJ1-2, with TRBD1 matching over 8 bases. The CDR3 totals 16 residues. Germline V gene sequence: CDR1 LNHDA, CDR2 SQIVND (reference sequence). J lost 2 bases, V lost 1 base, and 6 bases had no gene match. CDR3 sequence reads: CASSIGPGQANYGYTF. The CDR3 DNA sequence: TGTGCCAGTAGTATAGGCCCGGGACAGGCGAACTATGGCTACACCTTC.

The J gene is TRBJ2-7, the V gene TRBV30, with D unresolved. The CDR3 extends over 18 amino acids. Trimming left V 0 bases short and J 4 bases short, with 25 bases between. Germline CDR1 reads GTSNPN; CDR2 reads SVGIG (reference sequence). CDR3 protein: CAWSVLTLSHVALYEQYF. Written as DNA, the CDR3 is TGTGCCTGGAGTGTATTAACCCTTAGTCATGTTGCGTTGTACGAGCAGTACTTC. The whole variable domain, remainder taken from reference TRBV30 and TRBJ2-7, is SQTIHQWPATLVQPVGSPLSLECTVEGTSNPNLYWYRQAAGRGLQLLFYSVGIGQISSEVPQNLSASRPQDRQFILSSKKLLLSDSGFYLCAWSVLTLSHVALYEQYFGPGTRLTVT.

The chain combines TRBV7-2 with TRBJ1-1; 7 bases are shared with TRBD1. The V gene's germline CDR1 is SGHTA and CDR2 FQGNSA. With V trimmed by 3 bases and J by 4 bases, 8 bases remained unmatched. This CDR3 is built from 15 residues. The CDR3 bases are TGTGCCAGCAGCTTTCATAACAGGGGAGGCACTGAAGCTTTCTTT. Translating gives CASSFHNRGGTEAFF.

This chain connects TRBV2 to TRBJ1-5; 9 bases map to TRBD1. CDR3 length equals 14 residues. V shed 6 bases, J shed 5 bases, and the junction held 5 bases outside the gene matches. CDR1 SNHLY and CDR2 FYNNEI come from the germline V gene. The CDR3 bases are TGTGCCAGCAGAGCGGGACAGGGTGATCAGCCCCAGCATTTT. It encodes CASRAGQGDQPQHF.

This clone was detected once. V is TRBV5-5 and J is TRBJ1-2, with D uncertain. The CDR3 length is 12 residues. Trimming removed 6 bases from V and 7 bases from J, with 13 bases in between. Germline V gene data show CDR1 as SGHKS and CDR2 as YYEKEE (reference sequence). This CDR3 reads CASIGRRPGYTF. CDR3 in DNA: TGTGCCAGCATCGGACGGAGGCCTGGCTACACCTTC.

J is TRBJ2-5 and V is TRBV9; D is possibly TRBD2 (7 bases). V was cut by 0 bases and J by 4 bases, with 13 bases left in between. Germline CDR1 is SGDLS and CDR2 is YYNGEE. The CDR3 is 15 residues long. Here the CDR3 DNA reads TGTGCCAGCAGCGTAGGGGGGGGGCTGGCAGAGACCCAGTACTTC. Translated, it gives CASSVGGGLAETQYF.

V is TRBV18 and J is TRBJ2-7, with 10 bases matching TRBD1. Germline trimming cut 4 bases from V and 3 bases from J; bases unmatched to any gene: 3. Looked up from germline, CDR1 is KGHSH and CDR2 is LQKENI. CDR3 length: 14 amino acids. This CDR3 is CASSRGTGVYEQYF. The CDR3 DNA reads TGTGCCAGCTCACGTGGGACAGGGGTCTACGAGCAGTACTTC.

The chain employs TRBV19 and TRBJ1-2; 7 bases agree with TRBD1. Germline CDR1 LNHDA, CDR2 SQIVND (reference sequence). The V segment lost 7 bases and the J segment 0 bases; nucleotides outside the gene matches: 11. The CDR3 spans 16 residues. CDR3 in amino acids: CASTPRRDSSNYGYTF. CDR3 in DNA: TGTGCCAGTACCCCCCGTCGGGACAGCTCTAACTATGGCTACACCTTC.

V usage is TRBV7-9 and J usage is TRBJ1-5, with unresolved D. The CDR3 totals 14 residues. Trimming removed 0 bases at V and 4 bases at J, with 7 bases between. From germline, CDR1 is SEHNR and CDR2 FQNEAQ (reference sequence). The CDR3 nucleotides read TGTGCCAGCAGCTTAGCGGCCGGGAATCAGCCCCAGCATTTT. Its translation: CASSLAAGNQPQHF. Variable domain in full (rest from reference TRBV7-9 and TRBJ1-5): DTGVSQNPRHKITKRGQNVTFRCDPISEHNRLYWYRQTLGQGPEFLTYFQNEAQLEKSRLLSDRFSAERPKGSFSTLEIQRTEQGDSAMYLCASSLAAGNQPQHFGDGTRLSIL.

This chain links TRBV19 with TRBJ2-2; 7 bases line up with TRBD2. Unmatched junction bases numbered 7, after V lost 3 bases and J lost 3 bases. Germline V CDR1 and CDR2: LNHDA, SQIVND (reference sequence). The CDR3 extends over 16 amino acids. CDR3 in DNA: TGTGCCAGTAGTATGAGGGCGGGGGTAGACACCGGGGAGCTGTTTTTT. Its protein product is CASSMRAGVDTGELFF.

The chain uses TRBV19 and TRBJ2-6; D ambiguous. From germline, CDR1 is LNHDA and CDR2 SQIVND (reference sequence). Trimming stripped 7 bases from V and 0 bases from J, with 4 bases between. CDR3 length equals 13 residues. The CDR3: CASKASGANVLTF. The CDR3 nucleotides read TGTGCCAGTAAAGCCTCTGGGGCCAACGTCCTGACTTTC.

The rearrangement joins TRBV11-3 to TRBJ2-2, with a weak D call TRBD2 (6 bases). The germline CDR1 and CDR2 sequences are SGHNT and YENEEA. The length of the CDR3 is 15 residues. Between the trimmed V and J ends, which lost 2 bases and 6 bases, there was a span of 13 bases. CDR3 DNA: TGTGCCAGCAGCTTAAGTGGAGGGGCGCCCGGGGAGCTGTTTTTT. Translated: CASSLSGGAPGELFF.

This sequence joins TRBV6-8 and TRBJ2-5; 7 positions agree with TRBD2. CDR3 length: 16 residues. J gave up 0 bases and V 1 base, and 5 bases lay outside the gene matches. Germline CDR1 MNHGY, CDR2 SAAAGT. This chain's CDR3 is CASSYLGLPYQETQYF. For the CDR3, the DNA is TGTGCCAGCAGTTACTTGGGACTACCGTACCAAGAGACCCAGTACTTC.

The J gene is TRBJ2-1, the V gene TRBV4-3, with TRBD2 matching over 9 bases. The CDR3 is 13 amino acids. Germline CDR1 and CDR2: LGHNA and YSLEER. J gave up 10 bases and V 3 bases, and 4 bases lay outside the gene matches. In DNA, the CDR3 is TGCGCCAGCAGCCAGGGGCTAGCGGGGGAGCAGTTCTTC. Its translation is CASSQGLAGEQFF.

J is TRBJ1-4 and V is TRBV19; the match to TRBD1 covers 7 bases. Germline CDR1 reads LNHDA; CDR2 reads SQIVND (reference sequence). The CDR3 is made up of 14 amino acids. V lost 7 bases and J lost 4; bases outside the gene matches: 6. CDR3 sequence: CASTQGQFNEKLFF. CDR3 DNA: TGTGCCAGTACCCAGGGACAGTTTAATGAAAAACTGTTTTTT. Filled out from reference TRBV19 and TRBJ1-4, the complete variable domain reads DGGITQSPKYLFRKEGQNVTLSCEQNLNHDAMYWYRQDPGQGLRLIYYSQIVNDFQKGDIAEGYSVSREKKESFPLTVTSAQKNPTAFYLCASTQGQFNEKLFFGSGTQLSVL.

This chain connects TRBV6-4 to TRBJ2-1, with 9 bases fitting TRBD2. Germline V gene data show CDR1 as MRHNA and CDR2 as SNTAGT. The V gene end was trimmed by 0 bases and the J gene end by 5 bases; junction bases not matched to a gene: 2. The CDR3 extends over 15 amino acids. The chain's CDR3 is CASSDSAGGDNEQFF. The CDR3 DNA reads as TGTGCCAGCAGTGACTCAGCGGGGGGAGACAATGAGCAGTTCTTC.

V is TRBV11-3 and J is TRBJ1-1, with a possible D match to TRBD1 (6 bases). Trimming left V 1 base short and J 1 base short, with 10 bases between. Per germline, CDR1 SGHNT and CDR2 YENEEA. The CDR3 runs 15 residues. This CDR3 is CASSLAWTANTEAFF. The CDR3 region has the DNA TGTGCCAGCAGCTTAGCCTGGACAGCGAACACTGAAGCTTTCTTT.

The genes are TRBV28 and TRBJ1-1, with D possibly being TRBD1 (5 bases). CDR3 length: 14 amino acids. V gave up 5 bases and J gave up 2 bases, with 12 bases separating them. Looked up from germline, CDR1 is MDHEN and CDR2 is SYDVKM. CDR3 protein: CASSHLTVNTEAFF. CDR3 nucleotides: TGTGCCAGCAGTCATTTGACAGTTAACACTGAAGCTTTCTTT.

This chain joins TRBV2 and TRBJ2-4, with 8 bases that match TRBD1. Germline values: CDR1 SNHLY, CDR2 FYNNEI. The V gene end was trimmed by 2 bases and the J gene end by 9 bases; junction bases not matched to a gene: 21. The CDR3 runs to 19 residues. CDR3 region: CASSERGTGFPPGSPIQYF. The CDR3 DNA reads TGTGCCAGCAGTGAAAGGGGGACAGGTTTCCCTCCTGGCAGTCCCATTCAGTACTTC.

V and J are TRBV5-1 and TRBJ2-7; D gene ambiguous. V shed 0 bases and J shed 3 bases, with 13 bases lying between them. CDR1 is SGHRS and CDR2 is YFSETQ in the germline V gene. This CDR3 has 15 amino acids. The CDR3 is CASSLVLGRHYEQYF. Here the CDR3 DNA reads TGCGCCAGCAGCTTGGTACTTGGCCGACACTACGAGCAGTACTTC.

The chain has TRBV7-6 and TRBJ2-5, with 7 bases matching TRBD1. The trim removed 2 bases at V and 5 bases at J, leaving 8 bases unmatched. This CDR3 has 15 amino acids. Per the germline V gene, CDR1 is SGHVS and CDR2 is FNYEAQ. Here the CDR3 reads CASSLMTGIGETQYF. As DNA, the CDR3 is TGTGCCAGCAGCTTAATGACAGGGATAGGGGAGACCCAGTACTTC. Full variable domain (remainder filled in from reference TRBV7-6 and TRBJ2-5): GAGVSQSPRYKVTKRGQDVALRCDPISGHVSLYWYRQALGQGPEFLTYFNYEAQQDKSGLPNDRFSAERPEGSISTLTIQRTEQRDSAMYRCASSLMTGIGETQYFGPGTRLLVL.

The chain carries TRBV19 and TRBJ1-1; D is unresolved. V gave up 4 bases and J gave up 3 bases, with 6 bases separating them. Germline CDR1 LNHDA, CDR2 SQIVND (reference sequence). This CDR3 comprises 12 residues. The CDR3 protein is CASSTVYTEAFF. CDR3 in DNA: TGTGCCAGTAGTACCGTGTACACTGAAGCTTTCTTT.

V gene TRBV11-2 combines with J gene TRBJ2-5, with 10 bases matching TRBD1. The CDR3 length is 14 residues. With 5 bases clipped from V and 5 bases from J, the junction kept 5 bases outside the gene matches. CDR1 is SGHAT, CDR2 FQNNGV, per germline. This chain's CDR3 is CASSRTGGMETQYF. The CDR3 region has the DNA TGTGCCAGCAGCAGGACAGGGGGGATGGAGACCCAGTACTTC.

J is TRBJ2-2 and V is TRBV7-8; D is undetermined. Germline CDR1 and CDR2: SGHVS and FQNEAQ. Trimming left V 5 bases short and J 6 bases short, with 7 bases between. The CDR3 totals 12 residues. DNA for the CDR3: TGTGCCAGCAGCCCCCGGGCCGGGGAGCTGTTTTTT. Encoded protein: CASSPRAGELFF.

The chain employs TRBV5-1 and TRBJ2-3; possibly TRBD2 for D (5 bases). Germline V gives CDR1 SGHRS, CDR2 YFSETQ. The CDR3 covers 15 residues. The germline V and J ends were trimmed by 4 bases and 5 bases, with 17 bases remaining between them. The DNA for the CDR3 is TGCGCCAGCAGCGGGGTAGGCGTCCGGGGAGATACGCAGTATTTT. Its translation: CASSGVGVRGDTQYF.